This T cell receptor (beta chain) was identified in a study of cytomegalovirus exposure and HLA in healthy donors. Study-level findings and limits: Some public TCRs appeared in many individuals, while most sequences were rare. Productive status was seen about 87% or about 30% of the time for most TCR beta V segments in an earlier analysis. According to the study, about 180 TCR beta chains were cytomegalovirus-associated.

Germline lookup yields CDR1 SGHDT and CDR2 YYEEEE. Germline trimming cut 1 base from V and 6 bases from J; bases unmatched to any gene: 1. CDR3 length: 13 amino acids. This cohort consisted of healthy bone marrow donors. Comments on this clone: Its antigen is as yet unknown.

PCR amplification relied on 60 Vbeta primers (plus 13 Jbeta primers). Produced via immunoSEQ multiplex PCR; TCRdb's table is partial and in-frame only. The sample carries under 100,000 clones, approximately 60% recorded once. Sequencing was carried out using PBMCs. This rearrangement joins TRBV5-6 to TRBJ2-4; 7 bases line up with TRBD1. This clonotype was obtained from a woman aged 25 to 45 in good health and CMV-seropositive. DNA of the CDR3: TGTGCCAGCAGCTTGACAGGGGCAAACATTCAGTACTTC. It codes for CASSLTGANIQYF. The variable domain in full, completed from reference TRBV5-6 and TRBJ2-4, reads DAGVTQSPTHLIKTRGQQVTLRCSPKSGHDTVSWYQQALGQGPQFIFQYYEEEERQRGNFPDRFSGHQFPNYSSELNVNALLLGDSALYLCASSLTGANIQYFGAGTRLSVL.